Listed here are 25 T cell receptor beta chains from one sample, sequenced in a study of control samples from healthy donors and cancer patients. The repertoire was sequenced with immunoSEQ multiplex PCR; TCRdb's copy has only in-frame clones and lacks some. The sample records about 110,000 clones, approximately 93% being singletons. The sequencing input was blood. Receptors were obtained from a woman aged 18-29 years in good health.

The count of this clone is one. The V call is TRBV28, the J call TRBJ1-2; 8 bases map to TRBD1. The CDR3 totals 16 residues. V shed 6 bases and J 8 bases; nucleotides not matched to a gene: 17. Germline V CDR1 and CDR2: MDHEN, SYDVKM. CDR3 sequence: CASSPPSGQGAEGYTF. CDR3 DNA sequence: TGTGCCAGCAGCCCCCCCTCCGGGCAGGGGGCCGAAGGCTACACCTTC.

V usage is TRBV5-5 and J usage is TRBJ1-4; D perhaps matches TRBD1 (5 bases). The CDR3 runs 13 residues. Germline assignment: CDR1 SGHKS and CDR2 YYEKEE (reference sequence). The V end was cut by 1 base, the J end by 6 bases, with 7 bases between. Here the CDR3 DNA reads TGTGCCAGCAGCTTGTGGGGGGATGAAAAACTGTTTTTT. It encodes CASSLWGDEKLFF.

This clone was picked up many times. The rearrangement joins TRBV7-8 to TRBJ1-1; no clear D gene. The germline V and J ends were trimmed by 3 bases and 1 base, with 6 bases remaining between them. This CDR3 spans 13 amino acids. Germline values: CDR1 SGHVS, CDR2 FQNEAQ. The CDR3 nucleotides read TGTGCCAGCAGCTTCATAGGGAACACTGAAGCTTTCTTT. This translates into CASSFIGNTEAFF.

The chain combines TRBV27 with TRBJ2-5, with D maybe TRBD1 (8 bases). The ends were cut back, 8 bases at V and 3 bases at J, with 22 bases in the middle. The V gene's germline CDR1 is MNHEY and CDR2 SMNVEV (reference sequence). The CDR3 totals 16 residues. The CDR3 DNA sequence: TGTGCCAGCGCTCACACCCCGGGGGGACAGGAAGAGACCCAGTACTTC. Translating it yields CASAHTPGGQEETQYF.

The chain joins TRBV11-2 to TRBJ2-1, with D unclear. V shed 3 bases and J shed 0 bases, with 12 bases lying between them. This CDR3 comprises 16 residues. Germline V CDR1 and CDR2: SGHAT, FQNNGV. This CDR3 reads CASSFDLTYSYNEQFF. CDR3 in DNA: TGTGCCAGCAGCTTCGACCTGACGTACTCCTACAATGAGCAGTTCTTC.

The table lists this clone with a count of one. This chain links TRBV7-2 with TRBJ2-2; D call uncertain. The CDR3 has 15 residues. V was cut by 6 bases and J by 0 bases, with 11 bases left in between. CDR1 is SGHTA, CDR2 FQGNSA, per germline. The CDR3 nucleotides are TGTGCCAGCAGAGAGAATGTCGCGAACACCGGGGAGCTGTTTTTT. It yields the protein CASRENVANTGELFF.

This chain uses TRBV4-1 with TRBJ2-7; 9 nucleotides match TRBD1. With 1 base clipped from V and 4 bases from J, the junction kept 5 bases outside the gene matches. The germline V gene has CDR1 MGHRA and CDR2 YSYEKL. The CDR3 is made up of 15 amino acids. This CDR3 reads CASSQVGQGTYEQYF. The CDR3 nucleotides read TGCGCCAGCAGCCAAGTGGGACAGGGAACTTACGAGCAGTACTTC.

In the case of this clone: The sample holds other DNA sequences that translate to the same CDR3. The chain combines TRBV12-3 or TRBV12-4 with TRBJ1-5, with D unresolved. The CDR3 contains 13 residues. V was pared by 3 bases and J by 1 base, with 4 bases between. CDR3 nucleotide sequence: TGTGCCAGCAGTTTTAGCAGCAATCAGCCCCAGCATTTT. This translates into CASSFSSNQPQHF.

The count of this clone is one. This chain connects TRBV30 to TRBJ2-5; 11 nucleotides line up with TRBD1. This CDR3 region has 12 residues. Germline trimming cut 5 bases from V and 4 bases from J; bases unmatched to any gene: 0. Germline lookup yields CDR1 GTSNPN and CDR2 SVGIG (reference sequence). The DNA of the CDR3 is TGTGCCTGGGGGACAGGGGGAGAGACCCAGTACTTC. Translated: CAWGTGGETQYF.

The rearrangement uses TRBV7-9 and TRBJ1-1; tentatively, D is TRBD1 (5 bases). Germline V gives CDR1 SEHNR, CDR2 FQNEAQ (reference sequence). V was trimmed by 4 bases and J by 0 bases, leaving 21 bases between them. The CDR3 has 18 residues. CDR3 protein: CASSSHPSGTKMNTEAFF. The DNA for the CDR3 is TGTGCCAGCAGCTCCCACCCTTCCGGGACCAAGATGAACACTGAAGCTTTCTTT.

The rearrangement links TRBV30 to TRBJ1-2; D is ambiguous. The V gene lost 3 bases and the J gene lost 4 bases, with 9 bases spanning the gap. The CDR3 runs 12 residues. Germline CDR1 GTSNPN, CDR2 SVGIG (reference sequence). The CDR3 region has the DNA TGTGCCTGGAGCGTTTTAGGCTATGGCTACACCTTC. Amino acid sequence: CAWSVLGYGYTF.

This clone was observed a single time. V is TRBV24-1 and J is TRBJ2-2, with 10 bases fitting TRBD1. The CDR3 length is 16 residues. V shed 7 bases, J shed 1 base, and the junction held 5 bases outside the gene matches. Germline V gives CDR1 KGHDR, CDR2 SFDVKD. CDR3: CATSPRTGGNTGELFF. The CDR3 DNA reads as TGTGCCACCAGCCCCCGGACAGGGGGGAACACCGGGGAGCTGTTTTTT.

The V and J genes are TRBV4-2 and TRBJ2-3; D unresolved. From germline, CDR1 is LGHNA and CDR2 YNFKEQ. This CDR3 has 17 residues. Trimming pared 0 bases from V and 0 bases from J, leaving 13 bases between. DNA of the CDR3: TGTGCCAGCAGCCAAGATCAGGTGGAGCTCAGCACAGATACGCAGTATTTT. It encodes CASSQDQVELSTDTQYF.

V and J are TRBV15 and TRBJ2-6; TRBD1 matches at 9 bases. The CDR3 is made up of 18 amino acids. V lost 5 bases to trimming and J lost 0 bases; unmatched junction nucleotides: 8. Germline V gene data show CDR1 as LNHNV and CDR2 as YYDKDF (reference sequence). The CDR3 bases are TGTGCCACCAGCTCAGGGACAGGGTACCTCTCTGGGGCCAACGTCCTGACTTTC. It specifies CATSSGTGYLSGANVLTF.

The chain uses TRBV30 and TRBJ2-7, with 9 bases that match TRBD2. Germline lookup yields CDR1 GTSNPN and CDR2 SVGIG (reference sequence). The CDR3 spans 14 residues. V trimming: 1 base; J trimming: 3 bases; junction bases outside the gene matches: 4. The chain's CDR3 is CAWSGGGGVYEQYF. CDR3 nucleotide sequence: TGTGCCTGGAGTGGTGGCGGGGGGGTCTACGAGCAGTACTTC.

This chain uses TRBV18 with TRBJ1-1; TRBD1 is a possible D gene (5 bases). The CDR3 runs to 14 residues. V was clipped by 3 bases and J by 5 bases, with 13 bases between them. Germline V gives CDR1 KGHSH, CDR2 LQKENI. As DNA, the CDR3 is TGTGCCAGCTCACCGGGGGTGGGTTTAACTGAAGCTTTCTTT. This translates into CASSPGVGLTEAFF.

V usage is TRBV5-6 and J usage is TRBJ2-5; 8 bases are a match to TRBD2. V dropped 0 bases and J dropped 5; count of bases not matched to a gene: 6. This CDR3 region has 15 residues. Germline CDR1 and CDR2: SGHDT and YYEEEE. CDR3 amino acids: CASSLGGGPSETQYF. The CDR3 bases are TGTGCCAGCAGCTTGGGCGGGGGGCCGTCTGAGACCCAGTACTTC.

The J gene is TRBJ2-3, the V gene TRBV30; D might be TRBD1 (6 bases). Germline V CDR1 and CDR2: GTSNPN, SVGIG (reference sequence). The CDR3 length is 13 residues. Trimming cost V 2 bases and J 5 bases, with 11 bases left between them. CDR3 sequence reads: CAWSHRVKDTQYF. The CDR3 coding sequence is TGTGCCTGGAGTCACAGGGTGAAAGATACGCAGTATTTT.

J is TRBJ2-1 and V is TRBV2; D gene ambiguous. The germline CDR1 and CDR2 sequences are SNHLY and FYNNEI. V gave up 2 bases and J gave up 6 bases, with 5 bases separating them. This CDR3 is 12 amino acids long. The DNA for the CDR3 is TGTGCCAGCAGTGAATCCGGCAATGAGCAGTTCTTC. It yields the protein CASSESGNEQFF.

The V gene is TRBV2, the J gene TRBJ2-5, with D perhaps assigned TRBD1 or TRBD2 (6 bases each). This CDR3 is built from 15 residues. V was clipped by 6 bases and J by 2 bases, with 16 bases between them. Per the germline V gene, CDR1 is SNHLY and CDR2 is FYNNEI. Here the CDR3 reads CASRGSGGGQETQYF. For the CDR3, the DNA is TGTGCCAGCAGGGGATCCGGGGGCGGGCAAGAGACCCAGTACTTC.

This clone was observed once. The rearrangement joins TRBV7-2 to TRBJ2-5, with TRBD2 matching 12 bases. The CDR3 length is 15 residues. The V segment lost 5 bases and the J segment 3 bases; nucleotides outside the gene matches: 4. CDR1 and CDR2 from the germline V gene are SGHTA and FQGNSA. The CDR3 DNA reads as TGTGCCAGCAGCCCCCTAGCGGGAGGGAAAGAGACCCAGTACTTC. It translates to CASSPLAGGKETQYF.

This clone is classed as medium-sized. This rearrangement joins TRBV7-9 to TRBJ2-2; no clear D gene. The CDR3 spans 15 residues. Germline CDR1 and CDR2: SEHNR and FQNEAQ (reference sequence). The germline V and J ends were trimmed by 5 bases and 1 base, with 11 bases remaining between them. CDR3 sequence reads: CASSRTVQNTGELFF. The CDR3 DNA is TGTGCCAGCAGCCGGACGGTTCAGAACACCGGGGAGCTGTTTTTT.

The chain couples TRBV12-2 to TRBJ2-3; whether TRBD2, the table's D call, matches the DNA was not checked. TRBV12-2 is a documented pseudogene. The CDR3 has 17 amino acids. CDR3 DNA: TGTGCAAGTCGCTTAGCTAGCGGCGGGGTTTGCACAGATACGCAGTATTTT. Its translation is CASRLASGGVCTDTQYF.

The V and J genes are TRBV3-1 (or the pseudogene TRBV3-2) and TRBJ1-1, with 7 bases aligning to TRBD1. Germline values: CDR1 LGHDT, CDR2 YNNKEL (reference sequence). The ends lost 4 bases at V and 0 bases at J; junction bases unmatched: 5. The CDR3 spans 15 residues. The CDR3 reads CASSRPRGLNTEAFF. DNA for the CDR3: TGTGCCAGCAGCCGTCCGAGGGGGCTGAACACTGAAGCTTTCTTT.

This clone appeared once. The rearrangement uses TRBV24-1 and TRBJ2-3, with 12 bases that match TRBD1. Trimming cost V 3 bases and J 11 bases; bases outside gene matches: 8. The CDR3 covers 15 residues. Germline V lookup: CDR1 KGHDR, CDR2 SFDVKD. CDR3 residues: CATSDRDRGRVEQYF. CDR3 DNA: TGTGCCACCAGTGATCGGGACAGGGGGCGGGTTGAGCAGTATTTT.